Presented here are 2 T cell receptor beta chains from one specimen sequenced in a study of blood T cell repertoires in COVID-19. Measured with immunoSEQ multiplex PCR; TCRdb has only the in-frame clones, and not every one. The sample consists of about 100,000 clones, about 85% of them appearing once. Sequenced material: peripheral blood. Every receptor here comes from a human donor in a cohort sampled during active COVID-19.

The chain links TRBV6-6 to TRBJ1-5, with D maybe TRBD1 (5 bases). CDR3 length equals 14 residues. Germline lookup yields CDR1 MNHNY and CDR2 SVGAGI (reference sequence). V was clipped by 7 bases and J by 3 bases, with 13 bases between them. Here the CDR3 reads CASNIQGNNQPQHF. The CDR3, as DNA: TGTGCCAGCAATATTCAGGGAAACAATCAGCCCCAGCATTTT.

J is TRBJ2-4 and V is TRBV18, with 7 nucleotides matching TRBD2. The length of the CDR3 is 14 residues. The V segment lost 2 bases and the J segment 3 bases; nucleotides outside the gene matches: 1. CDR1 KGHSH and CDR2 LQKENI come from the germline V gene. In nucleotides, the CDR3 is TGTGCCAGCTCACCAGCTAGCGGCAAAAACATTCAGTACTTC. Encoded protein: CASSPASGKNIQYF.